This T cell receptor (beta chain) was obtained from a study of CD8+ T cells in alopecia areata (dated by TCRdb to the late 2010s). Background on the whole study: Female C3H/HeJ recipients, 7-10 weeks old, were grafted with skin from C3H/HeJ donors with spontaneous alopecia (roughly 6-12 months old). Scalp clonality was compared across normal scalp (n=4), patchy alopecia areata scalp (n=8), and alopecia totalis/universalis scalp (n=8). RNA was obtained with the PAXgene miRNA kit for fixed scalp, the miRNeasy kit for PBMCs, and the RNeasy kit for mouse skin. In both human patients and the C3H/HeJ mouse model, the study applied high-throughput TCRbeta sequencing to look at T cell clonal expansion in alopecia areata. TCRbeta CDR3 regions were amplified by immunoSEQ multiplex PCR with 35 Vbeta forward and 13 Jbeta reverse primers. On the human side, TCRbeta sequencing was run on scalp tissue and on sorted CD4+ and CD8+ peripheral blood T cells from healthy controls and from alopecia areata patients with either patchy or totalis/universalis disease. Here is what the overall study found, with its caveats: Scalp TCR repertoire analysis is complicated because resident alphabeta T cells in normal human skin are also sequenced, whereas mouse skin is dominated by gammadelta T cells. Shared TCR sequences between patients were less evident than in mice, which may be partly attributable to HLA diversity in the patient population. Higher clonality and more expanded CD8+ clones were observed in lesional scalp than in normal scalp, particularly in alopecia totalis/universalis, a finding suggestive of antigenic drive.

This clone was observed a handful of times. Its antigen has not been determined. This receptor is murine, so its gene names and germline sequences reflect the mouse genome. The read is 4 residues too short to cover the CDR3 end, so that end is filled in from the germline J gene. Cells from mouse cutaneous lymph nodes were pooled, stained for CD4, CD8alpha, NKG2D, NKG2ACE and other markers, and then sorted on a BD Influx. The library was obtained by the immunoSEQ multiplex PCR assay. To provide template for TCR sequencing, every sample had RNA extracted and reverse transcribed into cDNA. First-strand cDNA was synthesized with SuperScript III using a 2:1 mix of oligo-dT and random hexamers. Amplification bias was assessed with a synthetic immune receptor repertoire, and residual bias was removed computationally. Sequencing of the libraries was done on Illumina HiSeq using 60 bp reads that spanned the CDR3 and were read from J toward V. Per the source publication's procedure: Raw reads were preprocessed to remove errors, and CDR3 was defined by IMGT conventions from the conserved cysteine to phenylalanine. To get clonality, Shannon entropy was normalized by log2 of the number of productive unique TCRs and the result was subtracted from 1. CD4 or CD8 identity of scalp clones was inferred by cross-referencing scalp TCRbeta sequences with sorted blood CD4 and CD8 repertoires. TCRdb retrieved this table from immuneACCESS and kept in-frame rearrangements only. Not all clones are present; in checked studies, unresolved V genes account for under half, and no reason is known for the remainder. That table furnishes V, J and clone size, whereas the DNA furnished D and trimming. With 250,000 or so clones recorded, this sample contains no clone counted only once. The ten largest clonotypes hold 0.9% to 1.5% of the sample.

Sequences SNHLY (CDR1) and FYNGKV (CDR2) are obtained from the germline V gene (reference sequence). At the junction V is shortened by 1 base and J by 5 bases, with 12 bases in between. The CDR3 spans 15 residues, from the cysteine through the phenylalanine. The 33 bases shown cover part of the CDR3, and their frame starts at base 1. The rearranged chain carries TRBV3 and TRBJ2-1; the D region possibly corresponds to TRBD1 (5 bases align). Sequences were obtained from CD4+ T cells sorted from a lymph node. This TCR came from a C3H/HeJ mouse with alopecia areata. Mice of this strain carry the MHC haplotype H2-k. CDR3 sequence: CASSLERGGDAEQFF. CDR3 bases read: TGTGCCAGCAGCTTAGAGAGGGGAGGAGATGCT. The full variable domain, with segments outside the CDR3 supplied by the reference TRBV3 and TRBJ2-1 proteins, appears as GPKVLQIPSHQIIDMGQMVTLNCDPVSNHLYFYWYKQILGQQMEFLVNFYNGKVMEKSKLFKDQFSVERPDGSYFTLKIQPTALEDSAVYFCASSLERGGDAEQFFGPGTRLTVL.